A single sample gave rise to the 10 T cell receptor beta chains below, sequenced in a study of shared clonotypes between healthy human individuals. The assay was immunoSEQ multiplex PCR, and TCRdb's table has in-frame clones only and misses some. In the table there are about 2.2 million clones, 93% of which are singletons. Naive CD8 cells lacked CD45RO, underwent positive selection for CCR7 and left out terminally differentiated effector memory CD45RA+ cells. The sequenced material came from naive CD8+ T cells from PBMCs. The receptors shown here come from a man aged 18-30 years in good health. Some clones in this sample may be carry-over from other donors' samples.

V usage is TRBV5-5 and J usage is TRBJ2-5; D is ambiguous. Germline CDR1 reads SGHKS; CDR2 reads YYEKEE (reference sequence). The CDR3 extends over 11 amino acids. Between the trimmed V and J ends, which lost 4 bases and 7 bases, there was a span of 8 bases. As DNA, the CDR3 is TGTGCCAGCAGCCCCGAGGTGACCCAGTACTTC. Amino acid sequence: CASSPEVTQYF.

The chain is built from TRBV15 and TRBJ2-7, with 9 bases that match TRBD2. The junction had 5 bases not matched to a gene; V was cut back by 0 bases and J by 2 bases. The CDR3 is 16 residues long. Germline V gives CDR1 LNHNV, CDR2 YYDKDF (reference sequence). The CDR3 here is CATSRDLTSGPYEQYF. CDR3 nucleotide sequence: TGTGCCACCAGCAGAGATCTTACTAGCGGGCCCTACGAGCAGTACTTC.

This chain joins TRBV19 and TRBJ1-5, with D unresolved. Germline lookup yields CDR1 LNHDA and CDR2 SQIVND (reference sequence). The V gene lost 7 bases and the J gene lost 6 bases, with 13 bases spanning the gap. The CDR3 extends over 13 amino acids. The CDR3 DNA reads as TGTGCCAGTAAACAGTGGGCGGGTCAGCCCCAGCATTTT. Protein sequence: CASKQWAGQPQHF.

This clone occurred a few times. One junction end does not reproduce the germline sequence, and a read error may be involved. This chain joins TRBV7-8 and TRBJ1-1; a weak D match, TRBD1 (6 bases). The CDR3 totals 13 residues. The germline V gene encodes CDR1 SGHVS and CDR2 FQNEAQ. The CDR3, as DNA: TGTGCTAGCAGGGGATCTCCGCAGGGTGAAGCTTTCTTT. It encodes CASRGSPQGEAFF. Using reference TRBV7-8 and TRBJ1-1 for the parts outside the CDR3, the full variable domain is GAGVSQSPRYKVAKRGQDVALRCDPISGHVSLFWYQQALGQGPEFLTYFQNEAQLDKSGLPSDRFFAERPEGSVSTLKIQRTQQEDSAVYLCASRGSPQGEAFFGQGTRLTVV.

The chain is built from TRBV10-2 and TRBJ2-3; 7 bases match TRBD1. The germline gives CDR1 WSHSY, CDR2 SAAADI. The V gene end was trimmed by 7 bases and the J gene end by 4 bases; junction bases not matched to a gene: 14. The CDR3 has 16 amino acids. The CDR3 region has the DNA TGCGCCAGCAAGGCAGAAGGGGGCAGGGTGCCAGATACGCAGTATTTT. Its protein product is CASKAEGGRVPDTQYF.

This clone was seen only once. In DNA, the CDR3 is TGTGCCAGTAGTGGGGTCGTTCGGGATGGAAACACCATATATTTT. Protein product: CASSGVVRDGNTIYF. The rearrangement joins TRBV19 to TRBJ1-3; no definite D call. Germline V gene lookup returns CDR1 LNHDA and CDR2 SQIVND (reference sequence). The ends were cut back, 5 bases at V and 3 bases at J, with 14 bases in the middle. The CDR3 runs to 15 residues. Full variable domain (outside the CDR3, taken from reference TRBV19 and TRBJ1-3): DGGITQSPKYLFRKEGQNVTLSCEQNLNHDAMYWYRQDPGQGLRLIYYSQIVNDFQKGDIAEGYSVSREKKESFPLTVTSAQKNPTAFYLCASSGVVRDGNTIYFGEGSWLTVV.

For this clone: Additional DNA sequences in this sample encode the identical CDR3. The V and J genes are TRBV27 and TRBJ2-7; 12 positions agree with TRBD2. Germline V gene sequence: CDR1 MNHEY, CDR2 SMNVEV (reference sequence). CDR3 length: 16 residues. Trimming at V came to 3 bases and at J to 4 bases, leaving 7 bases not matched to a gene. CDR3 region: CASSLILAGGPYEQYF. CDR3 coding DNA: TGTGCCAGCAGTTTGATCCTAGCGGGAGGGCCGTACGAGCAGTACTTC.

The genes are TRBV28 and TRBJ2-1, with D perhaps given as TRBD1 or TRBD2 (6 bases each). The CDR3 length is 14 residues. V was pared by 6 bases and J by 3 bases, with 12 bases between. Germline-derived CDR1 and CDR2 are MDHEN and SYDVKM. DNA for the CDR3: TGTGCCAGCAGCCCGGGGGCTAACTACAATGAGCAGTTCTTC. This codes for CASSPGANYNEQFF. The whole variable domain, remainder taken from reference TRBV28 and TRBJ2-1, is DVKVTQSSRYLVKRTGEKVFLECVQDMDHENMFWYRQDPGLGLRLIYFSYDVKMKEKGDIPEGYSVSREKKERFSLILESASTNQTSMYLCASSPGANYNEQFFGPGTRLTVL.

This clone was counted between two and nine times. The chain carries TRBV7-9 and TRBJ1-1; possibly TRBD1 for D (5 bases). CDR1 SEHNR and CDR2 FQNEAQ come from the germline V gene (reference sequence). This CDR3 spans 11 amino acids. V lost 5 bases and J lost 13, with 14 bases in between. CDR3 DNA sequence: TGTGCCAGCAGCCCGAACAGGTATCTTTTCTTT. Translating it yields CASSPNRYLFF.

CDR3 bases: TGCGCCAGCACCTGGACAACAGGCGGAGTTGGTGGCTACACCTTC. Amino acid sequence: CASTWTTGGVGGYTF. The gene calls are TRBV5-1 and TRBJ1-2; a weak D match, TRBD1 (5 bases). The CDR3 runs 15 residues. Germline CDR1 and CDR2: SGHRS and YFSETQ. Between the trimmed V and J ends, which lost 6 bases and 7 bases, there was a span of 22 bases.